Following are 10 T cell receptor beta chains from one sample sequenced in a study of beta chain features in type 1 diabetes. As every portion of the isolated RNA was reverse transcribed, the sequencing read expressed TCRB transcripts. Only in-frame clones appear in the TCRdb table, and some are missing; sequencing was by immunoSEQ multiplex PCR. The sample yields 850,000 to 900,000 clones, roughly 15% seen once. Input material: naive CD4+ T cells from blood. The source is a woman under 30 in good health.

In its sample, this clone was seen a few times. The chain joins TRBV11-2 to TRBJ1-2, with TRBD1 matching over 8 bases. V trimming: 3 bases; J trimming: 4 bases; junction bases outside the gene matches: 4. The CDR3 covers 14 residues. Germline V gene data show CDR1 as SGHAT and CDR2 as FQNNGV. CDR3 sequence: CASSFSTGGYGYTF. Written as DNA, the CDR3 is TGTGCCAGCAGCTTCAGCACAGGGGGCTATGGCTACACCTTC.

V gene TRBV2 combines with J gene TRBJ2-7; maybe TRBD2 (6 bases). Trimming took off 3 bases at V and 7 bases at J, with 16 bases between the two ends. CDR3 length: 14 amino acids. Germline CDR1 is SNHLY and CDR2 is FYNNEI. The chain's CDR3 is CASSEGSGVGEQYF. The DNA for the CDR3 is TGTGCCAGCAGTGAGGGGTCGGGGGTTGGTGAGCAGTACTTC.

The CDR3 DNA reads as TGTGCCAGCAGCCAAGTCGGGTCGGGACTAGCGGGAGTATATGAGCAGTTCTTC. Its translation: CASSQVGSGLAGVYEQFF. J is TRBJ2-1 and V is TRBV4-2; 14 bases are shared with TRBD2. Germline values: CDR1 LGHNA, CDR2 YNFKEQ. Trimming took 1 base from V and 8 from J; bases not matched to a gene: 10. There are 18 residues in the CDR3.

In its sample, this clone was seen a few times. The J gene is TRBJ2-2, the V gene TRBV11-2, with D hard to call. The CDR3 is made up of 14 amino acids. CDR1 and CDR2 from the germline V gene are SGHAT and FQNNGV. V was cut by 2 bases and J by 6 bases, with 10 bases left in between. In DNA, the CDR3 is TGTGCCAGCAGCTTACACCCCCAGGCCGGGGAGCTGTTTTTT. As protein: CASSLHPQAGELFF.

The CDR3 loop reads CASSTLRRELNEQFF. CDR3 coding DNA: TGTGCCAGCAGTACTCTCCGGCGGGAGTTGAATGAGCAGTTCTTC. The V and J genes are TRBV7-9 and TRBJ2-1, with 7 nucleotides matching TRBD2. CDR3 length: 15 residues. Looked up from germline, CDR1 is SEHNR and CDR2 is FQNEAQ (reference sequence). V gave up 6 bases and J gave up 7 bases; unmatched junction bases: 12.

Written as DNA, the CDR3 is TGCGCCAGCAGCTACGACTCTTACAATGAGCAGTTCTTC. Translation: CASSYDSYNEQFF. This chain uses TRBV5-1 with TRBJ2-1; D remains unclear. The V end was cut by 3 bases, the J end by 4 bases, with 8 bases between. This CDR3 is 13 amino acids long. Germline lookup yields CDR1 SGHRS and CDR2 YFSETQ.

A few counts support this clone. Other DNA variants within this sample encode the same CDR3. This chain connects TRBV5-4 to TRBJ1-3; D possibly corresponds to TRBD1 (5 bases). The V gene lost 4 bases and the J gene lost 0 bases, with 11 bases spanning the gap. This CDR3 region has 15 residues. Per the germline V gene, CDR1 is SGHNT and CDR2 is YYREEE (reference sequence). CDR3 nucleotides: TGTGCCAGCAGCCTAGGCGGGACCTCTGGAAACACCATATATTTT. It specifies CASSLGGTSGNTIYF.

This clone was seen a handful of times. CDR3 coding DNA: TGTGCCAGCAGCCCAAACCCGGGACTAGCGCCTTATACGCAGTATTTT. This sequence encodes CASSPNPGLAPYTQYF. The V gene is TRBV7-3, the J gene TRBJ2-3, with 10 positions matching TRBD2. With V trimmed by 5 bases and J by 7 bases, 12 bases remained unmatched. The CDR3 is 16 amino acids. The germline V gene has CDR1 SGHTA and CDR2 FQGTGA.

This chain joins TRBV25-1 and TRBJ2-7; D gene ambiguous. Germline lookup yields CDR1 MGHDK and CDR2 SYGVNS. The length of the CDR3 is 12 residues. V dropped 2 bases and J dropped 2 bases, with 4 bases sitting between them. The DNA for the CDR3 is TGTGCCAGCAGTGAAAACCCCTACGAGCAGTACTTC. Translated, it gives CASSENPYEQYF.

This clone was seen more than once but under ten times. The rearrangement links TRBV4-3 to TRBJ1-2; D ambiguous. The CDR3 has 15 amino acids. CDR1 LGHNA and CDR2 YSLEER come from the germline V gene. Trimming shortened V by 1 base and J by 2 bases, and 11 bases separated the two germline ends. The CDR3 loop is CASSQAAAKNYGYTF. CDR3 coding DNA: TGCGCCAGCAGCCAAGCCGCAGCCAAAAACTATGGCTACACCTTC.